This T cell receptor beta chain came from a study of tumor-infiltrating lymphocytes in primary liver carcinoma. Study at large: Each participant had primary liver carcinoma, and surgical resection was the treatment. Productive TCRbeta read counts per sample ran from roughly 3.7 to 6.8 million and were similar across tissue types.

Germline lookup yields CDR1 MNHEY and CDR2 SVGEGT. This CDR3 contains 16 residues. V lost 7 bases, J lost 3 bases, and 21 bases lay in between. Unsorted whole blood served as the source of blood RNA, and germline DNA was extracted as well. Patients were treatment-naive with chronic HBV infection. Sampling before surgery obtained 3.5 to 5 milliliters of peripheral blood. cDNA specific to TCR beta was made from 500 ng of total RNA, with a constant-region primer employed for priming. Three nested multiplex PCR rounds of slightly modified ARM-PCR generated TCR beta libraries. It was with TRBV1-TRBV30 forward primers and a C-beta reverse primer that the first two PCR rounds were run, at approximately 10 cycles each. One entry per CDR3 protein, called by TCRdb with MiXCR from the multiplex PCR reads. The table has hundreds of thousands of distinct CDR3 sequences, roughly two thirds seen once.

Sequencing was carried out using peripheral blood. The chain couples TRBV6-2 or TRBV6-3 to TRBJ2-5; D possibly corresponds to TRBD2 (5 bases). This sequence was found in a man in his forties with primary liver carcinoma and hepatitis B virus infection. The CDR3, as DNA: TGTGCCAGCACTTTAGGTCCCGGGATAGGTGAAGAGACCCAGTACTTC. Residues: CASTLGPGIGEETQYF.